This T cell receptor beta chain appears in the sequencing data of a study of T cell repertoires in cytomegalovirus infection. Study-level background: Based on public TCR beta signatures, there were indications of CMV infection and of a matching HLA type.

A word on this clonotype: Its target is not known.

Notes on the study in general: Dominating the ex vivo response were TCR beta clonotypes that were CMV-specific and HLA-C-restricted. Public TCR beta family frequency separated CMV-and-HLA carriers, including in an independent cohort.

This CDR3 region has 16 residues. In germline, CDR1 is SEHNR, CDR2 FQNEAQ (reference sequence). V lost 4 bases and J lost 4, with 16 bases in between. TCRdb called the reads again in MiXCR, with one record for every CDR3 protein. The table shows roughly 110,000 distinct CDR3 sequences, with roughly a tenth occurring only once. This clonotype was obtained from a human donor in good health (CMV status not recorded). Some clones in this sample may be carry-over from other donors' samples. The sequenced sample was PBMCs, sequenced either directly or after in vitro stimulation (not recorded which). This chain joins TRBV7-9 and TRBJ1-4; D is unresolved. CDR3 nucleotide sequence: TGTGCCAGCAGCTCAGGCTCCCCCGCCTTTAATGAAAAACTGTTTTTT. Protein: CASSSGSPAFNEKLFF.